One and the same sample provided the 10 T cell receptor beta chains below, sequenced in a study of post-analysis software for immune sequencing data. Study-level findings and limits: Controls showed lower frequencies than patients for several TRBV segments, and TRBV5-6, TRBV5-1 and TRBV20-1 were among these.

TCR beta libraries were prepared from cDNA with unique molecular identifiers. TCRdb independently ran MiXCR on the PCR reads; one entry per CDR3 protein. The profile shows about 500,000 distinct CDR3 sequences, roughly 45% of them singletons. These receptors have no known antigen. Sample: blood. Receptors originate from a girl under 18 with multiple sclerosis.

V and J are TRBV6-6 and TRBJ1-2; tentatively, D is TRBD1 (5 bases). Trimming removed 2 bases from V and 8 bases from J, with 12 bases in between. Germline V CDR1 and CDR2: MNHNY, SVGAGI (reference sequence). The CDR3 covers 13 residues. The CDR3 protein is CASSYGTSGGYTF. The CDR3 DNA follows: TGTGCCAGCAGTTACGGGACCTCAGGAGGCTACACCTTC.

V is TRBV28 and J is TRBJ1-5; D call uncertain. Germline V gene sequence: CDR1 MDHEN, CDR2 SYDVKM. Trimming removed 7 bases from V and 3 bases from J, with 19 bases in between. The CDR3 loop spans 16 amino acids. Here the CDR3 DNA reads TGTGCCAGCAACCGAATATACAGCAATAACAATCAGCCCCAGCATTTT. Its translation is CASNRIYSNNNQPQHF.

This clonotype showed up many times. This chain uses TRBV6-6 with TRBJ2-7; TRBD1 agrees at 7 bases. The J segment lost 5 bases and the V segment lost 2 bases, leaving 9 bases of the junction unmatched. CDR3 length: 15 amino acids. Germline values: CDR1 MNHNY, CDR2 SVGAGI (reference sequence). CDR3 in DNA: TGTGCCAGCAGTTACGATATACAGGGGAGACACGAGCAGTACTTC. Translated, it gives CASSYDIQGRHEQYF.

The rearrangement uses TRBV6-2 or TRBV6-3 and TRBJ1-2, with D uncertain. Germline values: CDR1 MNHEY, CDR2 SVGEGT. This CDR3 is built from 11 residues. V was trimmed by 5 bases and J by 6 bases, leaving 7 bases between them. The CDR3 DNA sequence: TGTGCCAGCAGTGGAGGAAATGGCTACACCTTC. This codes for CASSGGNGYTF.

This chain links TRBV6-5 with TRBJ2-1, with D possibly being TRBD2 (6 bases). CDR1 and CDR2 (germline): MNHEY, SVGAGI. Trimming removed 6 bases at V and 0 bases at J, with 12 bases between. This CDR3 comprises 15 residues. CDR3 bases: TGTGCCAGCAGCGTACTCGGGAGCTCCTACAATGAGCAGTTCTTC. It yields the protein CASSVLGSSYNEQFF.

The table lists this clonotype with a few counts. The V call is TRBV12-3 or TRBV12-4, the J call TRBJ1-4; maybe TRBD1 (6 bases). CDR3 length: 15 amino acids. V lost 3 bases, J lost 7 bases, and 15 bases lay in between. The DNA of the CDR3 is TGTGCCAGCAGTTTGTGGTCAGGGGTGGCTGAAAAACTGTTTTTT. Protein product: CASSLWSGVAEKLFF.

This chain uses TRBV12-3 or TRBV12-4 with TRBJ1-2; 12 bases line up with TRBD1. Germline trimming cut 9 bases from V and 4 bases from J; bases unmatched to any gene: 9. The CDR3 length is 15 residues. CDR3 in DNA: TGTGCCAGTAGTACCGGGACAGGGGGCTCCTATGGCTACACCTTC. Amino acids: CASSTGTGGSYGYTF.

V gene TRBV12-3 or TRBV12-4 combines with J gene TRBJ1-1; perhaps TRBD1 as D (5 bases). The CDR3 covers 12 residues. Between the trimmed V and J ends, which lost 6 bases and 4 bases, there was a span of 9 bases. CDR3 bases: TGTGCCAGCAGACAGGTGAGCACTGAAGCTTTCTTT. It is translated as CASRQVSTEAFF.

The chain is built from TRBV7-9 and TRBJ1-1; D ambiguous. CDR3 length equals 13 residues. Germline CDR1 reads SEHNR; CDR2 reads FQNEAQ (reference sequence). V gave up 1 base and J gave up 8 bases, with 11 bases separating them. The CDR3: CASSLEPGPEAFF. Written as DNA, the CDR3 is TGTGCCAGCAGCTTAGAGCCCGGTCCCGAAGCTTTCTTT.

The chain is built from TRBV4-3 and TRBJ2-7; D is possibly TRBD1 or TRBD2 (6 bases each). Germline V gene sequence: CDR1 LGHNA, CDR2 YSLEER. CDR3 size: 16 residues. The V end lost 0 bases, the J end lost 2 bases, and 14 bases lay between the germline ends. The CDR3 DNA reads as TGCGCCAGCAGCCAAGATGTCCGGGGGCTCCCCTACGAGCAGTACTTC. Its translation: CASSQDVRGLPYEQYF.